Presented here are 23 T cell receptor beta chains from one specimen sequenced in a study of T-cell memory formation after mild COVID-19. TCRdb used MiXCR to reprocess the 5' RACE reads, holding one entry per CDR3 protein. The sample has some 270,000 distinct CDR3 sequences; 15% are singletons. What was sequenced was PBMCs or a T cell subset sorted from them (not recorded which). These receptors all come from an adult woman who had mild COVID-19 (a few samples of this study predate the infection). Cell type and time point are not known.

This clonotype has just a few counts. This CDR3 reads CASSWGTEETQYF. The CDR3, as DNA: TGTGCCAGCAGTTGGGGGACGGAAGAGACCCAGTACTTC. The chain links TRBV12-3 or TRBV12-4 to TRBJ2-5; the D gene could be TRBD1 or TRBD2 (5 bases each). The CDR3 contains 13 residues. Trimming cost V 4 bases and J 3 bases, with 9 bases left between them.

This clonotype appeared a few times. The chain carries TRBV28 and TRBJ2-7; 16 bases are a match to TRBD2. The germline V gene encodes CDR1 MDHEN and CDR2 SYDVKM. With 5 bases clipped from V and 0 bases from J, the junction kept 7 bases outside the gene matches. The CDR3 is 18 amino acids. The CDR3 here is CASSPQGLAGGSSYEQYF. The DNA of the CDR3 is TGTGCCAGCAGTCCGCAGGGACTAGCGGGAGGGTCCTCCTACGAGCAGTACTTC.

The V call is TRBV11-2, the J call TRBJ1-1, with TRBD1 matching 7 bases. V gave up 8 bases and J gave up 5 bases; unmatched junction bases: 14. The CDR3 has 15 amino acids. Germline CDR1 reads SGHAT; CDR2 reads FQNNGV. CDR3 in DNA: TGTGCCAGCCGGGACTGGGTGACAGGGAGAACTGAAGCTTTCTTT. Protein sequence: CASRDWVTGRTEAFF.

This sequence joins TRBV15 and TRBJ2-1; no clear D gene. The CDR3 runs to 11 residues. Between the trimmed V and J ends, which lost 0 bases and 7 bases, there was a span of 1 base. CDR1 LNHNV and CDR2 YYDKDF come from the germline V gene (reference sequence). The CDR3 reads CATSRENEQFF. CDR3 bases: TGTGCCACCAGCAGAGAGAATGAGCAGTTCTTC.

CDR3 DNA: TGCGCCAGCAGCTTGGCAGGGGGGAGCGAAGAGACCCAGTACTTC. This sequence encodes CASSLAGGSEETQYF. The chain uses TRBV5-1 and TRBJ2-5, with D possibly matching TRBD1 (7 bases). Trimming took off 0 bases at V and 3 bases at J, with 12 bases between the two ends. The CDR3 has 15 amino acids. CDR1 and CDR2 (germline): SGHRS, YFSETQ.

With regard to this clonotype: It is unclear where the CDR3 begins or ends on the DNA, so no DNA is shown, and the CDR3 is as TCRdb lists it. The chain is built from TRBV21-1 and TRBJ1-1; the D call TRBD1 from the table was never checked on the DNA. TRBV21-1 is noted as a pseudogene. The CDR3 sequence runs 15 residues, both termini included. The chain's CDR3 is CASSDKFGQGAEAFF.

V usage is TRBV19 and J usage is TRBJ1-2; TRBD1 is a possible D gene (5 bases). The CDR3 runs to 15 residues. Trimming cost V 6 bases and J 4 bases, with 18 bases left between them. CDR1 LNHDA and CDR2 SQIVND come from the germline V gene (reference sequence). The CDR3 bases are TGTGCCAGTAGCCTACTAGCCCGGGGCACCTATGGCTACACCTTC. Translation gives CASSLLARGTYGYTF.

V gene TRBV20-1 combines with J gene TRBJ1-1; D call uncertain. CDR3 size: 13 residues. V dropped 0 bases and J dropped 10 bases, with 15 bases sitting between them. Germline V gives CDR1 DFQATT, CDR2 SNEGSKA (reference sequence). The chain's CDR3 is CSARDLRLEGAFF. Written as DNA, the CDR3 is TGCAGTGCTAGAGATCTTAGGTTGGAAGGAGCTTTCTTT.

This clonotype was picked up a small number of times. The chain couples TRBV10-3 to TRBJ1-2, with a weak D call TRBD1 (6 bases). Germline CDR1 is ENHRY and CDR2 is SYGVKD. The CDR3 is 13 amino acids. V lost 5 bases, J lost 1 base, and 8 bases lay in between. The CDR3 nucleotides read TGTGCCATCAGTCAGGGGAGTAACTATGGCTACACCTTC. Encoded protein: CAISQGSNYGYTF.

The chain carries TRBV4-3 and TRBJ1-1; D gene unclear. Germline V CDR1 and CDR2: LGHNA, YSLEER. The CDR3 has 15 residues. The ends were cut back, 1 base at V and 11 bases at J, with 20 bases in the middle. In DNA, the CDR3 is TGCGCCAGCAGCCAAGCCCGGACGGAGGGAGGAAGGGCTTTCTTT. Its protein product is CASSQARTEGGRAFF.

This clonotype has just a few counts. This chain joins TRBV7-9 and TRBJ2-1; 9 positions agree with TRBD2. Germline V CDR1 and CDR2: SEHNR, FQNEAQ (reference sequence). CDR3 length: 15 residues. J lost 7 bases, V lost 5 bases, and 9 bases had no gene match. CDR3 sequence: CASSPSGGSVNEQFF. The CDR3 DNA sequence: TGTGCCAGCAGCCCGAGCGGGGGGTCCGTGAATGAGCAGTTCTTC.

This sequence joins TRBV29-1 and TRBJ2-1, with D possibly matching TRBD2 (7 bases). The CDR3 is made up of 15 amino acids. Germline V lookup: CDR1 SQVTM, CDR2 ANQGSEA. V was clipped by 7 bases and J by 3 bases, with 19 bases between them. The CDR3: CSASGVGGGYNEQFF. CDR3 DNA sequence: TGCAGCGCCTCGGGGGTAGGGGGGGGCTACAATGAGCAGTTCTTC.

This clonotype was picked up a small number of times. This chain connects TRBV5-1 to TRBJ2-2, with 9 bases fitting TRBD2. CDR3 size: 16 residues. Germline-derived CDR1 and CDR2 are SGHRS and YFSETQ. V shed 4 bases, J shed 7 bases, and the junction held 11 bases outside the gene matches. CDR3 amino acids: CASSKLAGQTFGELFF. As DNA, the CDR3 is TGCGCCAGCAGCAAACTAGCGGGCCAAACTTTCGGGGAGCTGTTTTTT.

This clonotype was recorded at least ten times. This chain connects TRBV10-3 to TRBJ2-7; D remains ambiguous. V dropped 0 bases and J dropped 7 bases, with 7 bases sitting between them. Germline V gene data show CDR1 as ENHRY and CDR2 as SYGVKD. The CDR3 length is 12 residues. The CDR3 nucleotides are TGTGCCATCAGTGAGTCTAACGGTGAGCAGTACTTC. Amino acid sequence: CAISESNGEQYF.

The CDR3 nucleotides read TGTGCCAGCAGAGCAGGGGCCGGAAACACCATATATTTT. Its protein is CASRAGAGNTIYF. The chain employs TRBV7-2 and TRBJ1-3, with D possibly being TRBD1 (6 bases). Germline V gene sequence: CDR1 SGHTA, CDR2 FQGNSA. V was shortened by 6 bases and J by 4 bases, with 10 bases between the two germline ends. The CDR3 is 13 residues long.

V and J are TRBV7-2 and TRBJ2-5; D possibly matches TRBD1 or TRBD2 (6 bases each). Trimming took 6 bases from V and 3 from J, leaving 20 bases between them. The CDR3 totals 16 residues. Germline V gene sequence: CDR1 SGHTA, CDR2 FQGNSA. As DNA, the CDR3 is TGTGCCAGCAGGATTCAGAGCCGGGGGCTTAAAGAGACCCAGTACTTC. Translation: CASRIQSRGLKETQYF. The whole variable domain, remainder taken from reference TRBV7-2 and TRBJ2-5, is GAGVSQSPSNKVTEKGKDVELRCDPISGHTALYWYRQSLGQGLEFLIYFQGNSAPDKSGLPSDRFSAERTGGSVSTLTIQRTQQEDSAVYLCASRIQSRGLKETQYFGPGTRLLVL.

This clonotype was counted a few times. V is TRBV6-2 or TRBV6-3 and J is TRBJ2-6; 7 bases agree with TRBD1. CDR3 size: 20 residues. The V gene's germline CDR1 is MNHEY and CDR2 SVGEGT. Trimming at V came to 5 bases and at J to 1 base, leaving 17 bases not matched to a gene. The CDR3 DNA sequence: TGTGCCAGCAGTGCCCCGGGACAGAAAACCGTACGTTCTGGGGCCAACGTCCTGACTTTC. This codes for CASSAPGQKTVRSGANVLTF.

This clonotype was observed at least ten times. The rearrangement joins TRBV7-2 to TRBJ2-2; no reliable D call. The CDR3 spans 14 residues. Per germline, CDR1 SGHTA and CDR2 FQGNSA. The V and J ends lost 5 bases and 5 bases respectively, with 12 bases between them. This CDR3 is CASSAYYNTGELFF. Written as DNA, the CDR3 is TGTGCCAGCAGCGCCTACTATAATACCGGGGAGCTGTTTTTT. The full variable domain, rest sourced from reference TRBV7-2 and TRBJ2-2, is GAGVSQSPSNKVTEKGKDVELRCDPISGHTALYWYRQSLGQGLEFLIYFQGNSAPDKSGLPSDRFSAERTGGSVSTLTIQRTQQEDSAVYLCASSAYYNTGELFFGEGSRLTVL.

This clonotype was observed at least ten times. The chain is built from TRBV2 and TRBJ2-3; 9 nucleotides match TRBD2. The CDR3 extends over 15 amino acids. The germline CDR1 and CDR2 sequences are SNHLY and FYNNEI. V shed 4 bases and J 4 bases; nucleotides not matched to a gene: 6. CDR3: CASSGVSGSADTQYF. CDR3 nucleotide sequence: TGTGCCAGCAGTGGGGTTAGCGGGAGCGCAGATACGCAGTATTTT.

This clonotype was detected a few times. This chain connects TRBV12-3 or TRBV12-4 to TRBJ2-7; D remains ambiguous. The CDR3 consists of 13 residues. With 4 bases removed from V and 3 bases from J, the gap between germline ends came to 10 bases. CDR3 coding DNA: TGTGCCAGCAGTTATCTACCATACTACGAGCAGTACTTC. It is translated as CASSYLPYYEQYF.

This sequence joins TRBV6-5 and TRBJ2-1; D is unresolved. The CDR3 spans 13 residues. Germline V CDR1 and CDR2: MNHEY, SVGAGI. Trimming cost V 6 bases and J 10 bases, with 16 bases left between them. CDR3 nucleotide sequence: TGTGCCAGCAGCGACGCCCGAGCCGGGGAGCAGTTCTTC. Protein sequence: CASSDARAGEQFF.

The CDR3 DNA is TGCGCCAGCAGCTTGGCAGGGGACAATTCACCCCTCCACTTT. As protein: CASSLAGDNSPLHF. This chain uses TRBV5-1 with TRBJ1-6; D is possibly TRBD1 (6 bases). Per the germline V gene, CDR1 is SGHRS and CDR2 is YFSETQ. The germline V and J ends were trimmed by 0 bases and 7 bases, with 8 bases remaining between them. There are 14 residues in the CDR3.

This clonotype was observed a few times. The V call is TRBV30, the J call TRBJ1-5; D gene unclear. This CDR3 region has 13 residues. Looked up from germline, CDR1 is GTSNPN and CDR2 is SVGIG (reference sequence). The germline V and J ends were trimmed by 2 bases and 3 bases, with 8 bases remaining between them. CDR3 sequence reads: CAWSWSTNQPQHF. CDR3 sequence (DNA): TGTGCCTGGAGTTGGAGTACCAATCAGCCCCAGCATTTT.